These 2 T cell receptor beta chains share one sample of origin, sequenced in a study. TCRdb fed the RT-PCR reads into MiXCR, producing one record per CDR3 protein. The profile covers almost 700,000 distinct CDR3 sequences, with 14% appearing a single time and 3% to 4.5% taken by the ten largest. Sequencing was done on a sample of memory CD4+ T cells from blood. These receptors came from a female donor in good health, serving as a healthy control.

This clonotype came up a few times. The rearrangement joins TRBV5-1 to TRBJ2-1, with a possible D match to TRBD1 (5 bases). CDR3 length: 15 amino acids. The V end was cut by 4 bases, the J end by 5 bases, with 16 bases between. CDR1 and CDR2 (germline): SGHRS, YFSETQ. The CDR3 DNA is TGCGCCAGCAGCGCATTGTTAGGGGTTAACAATGAGCAGTTCTTC. This codes for CASSALLGVNNEQFF.

This clonotype was detected many times. J is TRBJ2-7 and V is TRBV7-2; possible D gene TRBD2, 5 bases. Deletions cut 5 bases from V and 3 bases from J, with 11 bases between. This CDR3 has 13 residues. Germline lookup yields CDR1 SGHTA and CDR2 FQGNSA. The CDR3: CASSVRTGYEQYF. The CDR3 DNA reads as TGTGCCAGCAGCGTAAGGACTGGCTACGAGCAGTACTTC.